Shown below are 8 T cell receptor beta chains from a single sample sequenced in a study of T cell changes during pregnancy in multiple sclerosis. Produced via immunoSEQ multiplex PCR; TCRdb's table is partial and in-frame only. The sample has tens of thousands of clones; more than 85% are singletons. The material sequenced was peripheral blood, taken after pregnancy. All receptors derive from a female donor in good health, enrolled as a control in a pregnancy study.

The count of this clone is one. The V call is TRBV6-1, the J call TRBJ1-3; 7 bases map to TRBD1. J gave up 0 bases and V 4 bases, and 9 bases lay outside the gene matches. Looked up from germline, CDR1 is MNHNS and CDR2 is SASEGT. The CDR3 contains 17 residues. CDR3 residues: CASSGSGTVISGNTIYF. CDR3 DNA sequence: TGTGCCAGCAGTGGATCCGGGACAGTAATCTCTGGAAACACCATATATTTT.

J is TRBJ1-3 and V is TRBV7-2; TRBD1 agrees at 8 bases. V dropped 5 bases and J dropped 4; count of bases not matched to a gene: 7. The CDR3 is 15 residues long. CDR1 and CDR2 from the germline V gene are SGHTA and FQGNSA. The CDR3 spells CASSPYRGEGNTIYF. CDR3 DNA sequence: TGTGCCAGCAGCCCTTACAGGGGGGAAGGAAACACCATATATTTT.

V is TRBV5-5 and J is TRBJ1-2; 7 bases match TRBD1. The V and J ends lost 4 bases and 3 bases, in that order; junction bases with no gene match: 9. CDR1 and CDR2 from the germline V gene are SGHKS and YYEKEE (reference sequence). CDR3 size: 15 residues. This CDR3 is CASSERWQGDYGYTF. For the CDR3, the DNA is TGTGCCAGCAGCGAACGTTGGCAGGGGGACTATGGCTACACCTTC. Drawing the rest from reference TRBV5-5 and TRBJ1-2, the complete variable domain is DAGVTQSPTHLIKTRGQQVTLRCSPISGHKSVSWYQQVLGQGPQFIFQYYEKEERGRGNFPDRFSARQFPNYSSELNVNALLLGDSALYLCASSERWQGDYGYTFGSGTRLTVV.

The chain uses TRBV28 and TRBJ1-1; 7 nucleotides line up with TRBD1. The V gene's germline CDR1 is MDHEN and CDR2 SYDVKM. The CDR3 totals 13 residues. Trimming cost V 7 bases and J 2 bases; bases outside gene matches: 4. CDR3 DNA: TGTGCCAGCACGGGACAGATCAACACTGAAGCTTTCTTT. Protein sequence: CASTGQINTEAFF.

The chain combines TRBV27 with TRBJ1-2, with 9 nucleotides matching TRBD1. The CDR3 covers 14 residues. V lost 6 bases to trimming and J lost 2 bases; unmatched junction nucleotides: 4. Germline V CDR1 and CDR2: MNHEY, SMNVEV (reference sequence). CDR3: CASRVTGGNYGYTF. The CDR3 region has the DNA TGTGCCAGCAGAGTCACAGGGGGCAACTATGGCTACACCTTC.

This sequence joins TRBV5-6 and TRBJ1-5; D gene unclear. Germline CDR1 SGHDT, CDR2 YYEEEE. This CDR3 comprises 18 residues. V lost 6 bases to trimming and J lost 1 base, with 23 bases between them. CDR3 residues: CASNVPYLPGSSNQPQHF. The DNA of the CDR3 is TGTGCCAGCAACGTACCCTACTTACCGGGGTCGAGCAATCAGCCCCAGCATTTT.

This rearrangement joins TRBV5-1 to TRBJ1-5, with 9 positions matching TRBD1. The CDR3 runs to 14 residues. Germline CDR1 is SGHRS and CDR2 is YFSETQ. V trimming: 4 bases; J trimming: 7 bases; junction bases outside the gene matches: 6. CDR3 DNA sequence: TGCGCCAGCAGCACGGGAGACAGGGGGCAGCCCCAGCATTTT. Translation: CASSTGDRGQPQHF.

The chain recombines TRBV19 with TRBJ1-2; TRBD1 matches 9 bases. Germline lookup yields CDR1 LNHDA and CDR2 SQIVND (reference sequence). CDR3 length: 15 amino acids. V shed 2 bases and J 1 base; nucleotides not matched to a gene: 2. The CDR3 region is CASSIPTGGNYGYTF. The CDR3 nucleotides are TGTGCCAGTAGTATACCGACAGGGGGTAACTATGGCTACACCTTC. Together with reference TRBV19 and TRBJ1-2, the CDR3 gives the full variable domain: DGGITQSPKYLFRKEGQNVTLSCEQNLNHDAMYWYRQDPGQGLRLIYYSQIVNDFQKGDIAEGYSVSREKKESFPLTVTSAQKNPTAFYLCASSIPTGGNYGYTFGSGTRLTVV.